What follows are 4 T cell receptor beta chains derived from one specimen sequenced in a study of T cell responses to AZD1222 COVID-19 vaccine. Sequencing used immunoSEQ multiplex PCR; TCRdb keeps in-frame clones, though not all of them. This table holds 150,000 to 200,000 clones, over 80% found once. The input for sequencing was peripheral blood, taken on day 0 of AZD1222 vaccination. All receptors come from an adult in good health.

The genes are TRBV21-1 and TRBJ1-2; TRBD1 is the table's D call, not checked against the DNA. TRBV21-1 is annotated as a pseudogene. The CDR3 sequence is 12 residues long. In nucleotides, the CDR3 is TGTGCCAGCAGCACGACAGGCTATGGCTACACCTTC. It is translated as CASSTTGYGYTF.

Only one count was recorded for this clone. The rearrangement joins TRBV6-1 to TRBJ2-7; D perhaps matches TRBD2 (5 bases). V gave up 5 bases and J gave up 3 bases, with 14 bases separating them. The CDR3 contains 14 residues. Germline loops: CDR1 MNHNS, CDR2 SASEGT. CDR3 in amino acids: CASSYTSGGYEQYF. CDR3 DNA: TGTGCCAGCAGTTATACCAGCGGAGGCTACGAGCAGTACTTC.

This chain joins TRBV2 and TRBJ1-2; 8 bases align to TRBD1. CDR3 length: 13 residues. Unmatched junction bases numbered 6, after V lost 6 bases and J lost 6 bases. Germline CDR1 reads SNHLY; CDR2 reads FYNNEI. This chain's CDR3 is CASRLGRGHGYTF. The CDR3 nucleotides read TGTGCCAGCAGGCTCGGCAGGGGGCATGGCTACACCTTC.

The chain combines TRBV28 with TRBJ2-7; 9 bases are a match to TRBD2. The V gene end was trimmed by 4 bases and the J gene end by 1 base; junction bases not matched to a gene: 5. Germline values: CDR1 MDHEN, CDR2 SYDVKM. The CDR3 totals 15 residues. CDR3 in amino acids: CASSSASGDSYEQYF. In DNA, the CDR3 is TGTGCCAGCAGTTCTGCTAGCGGGGATTCCTACGAGCAGTACTTC.